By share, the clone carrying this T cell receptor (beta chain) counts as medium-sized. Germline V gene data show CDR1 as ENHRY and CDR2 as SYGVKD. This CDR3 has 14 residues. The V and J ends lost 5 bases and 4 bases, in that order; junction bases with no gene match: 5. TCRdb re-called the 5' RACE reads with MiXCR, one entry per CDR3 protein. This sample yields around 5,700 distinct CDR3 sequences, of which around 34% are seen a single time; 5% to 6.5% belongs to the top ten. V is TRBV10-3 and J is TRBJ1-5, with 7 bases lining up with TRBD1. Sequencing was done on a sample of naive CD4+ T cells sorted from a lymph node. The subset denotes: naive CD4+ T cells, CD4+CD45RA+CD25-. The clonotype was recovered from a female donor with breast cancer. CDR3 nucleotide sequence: TGTGCCATCAGTCTCGGACAGGCTAATCAGCCCCAGCATTTT. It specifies CAISLGQANQPQHF.